One sample yielded the 8 T cell receptor beta chains listed below, sequenced in a study of shared clonotypes between healthy human individuals. Generated by immunoSEQ multiplex PCR, the TCRdb table keeps only in-frame clones and is missing some. The sample has 2 million to 3 million clones, over 85% seen once; the top ten hold roughly 0.36%. The sequencing sample was made of naive CD4+ T cells from PBMCs. Subset given: CD45RA+ positively selected. The receptors originated from a man younger than 35 in good health. Some clones in this sample may be carry-over from other donors' samples.

The rearrangement links TRBV10-3 to TRBJ2-5; no clear D gene. V was trimmed by 10 bases and J by 2 bases, leaving 11 bases between them. This CDR3 contains 12 residues. Looked up from germline, CDR1 is ENHRY and CDR2 is SYGVKD. Written as DNA, the CDR3 is TGTGCCACCTCGCCCTCTCAAGAGACCCAGTACTTC. Translated, it gives CATSPSQETQYF.

This clone is a singleton in its sample. Other DNA sequences in the same sample also yield this CDR3. The chain combines TRBV5-1 with TRBJ1-1; D gene unclear. The CDR3 consists of 13 residues. Germline-derived CDR1 and CDR2 are SGHRS and YFSETQ. The V end lost 1 base, the J end lost 1 base, and 5 bases lay between the germline ends. CDR3 amino acids: CASSLSPNTEAFF. CDR3 sequence (DNA): TGCGCCAGCAGCTTGTCTCCGAACACTGAAGCTTTCTTT. Based on the CDR3 plus reference TRBV5-1 and TRBJ1-1, the full variable domain is KAGVTQTPRYLIKTRGQQVTLSCSPISGHRSVSWYQQTPGQGLQFLFEYFSETQRNKGNFPGRFSGRQFSNSRSEMNVSTLELGDSALYLCASSLSPNTEAFFGQGTRLTVV.

A remark on this clone: Other DNA sequences in the same sample also yield this CDR3. The chain couples TRBV18 to TRBJ2-5; D gene ambiguous. The CDR3 sequence is 12 residues long. V was cut by 2 bases and J by 2 bases, with 3 bases left in between. In germline, CDR1 is KGHSH, CDR2 LQKENI. The CDR3 loop is CASSPKQETQYF. For the CDR3, the DNA is TGTGCCAGCTCACCAAAGCAAGAGACCCAGTACTTC.

V is TRBV28 and J is TRBJ1-2; 8 bases agree with TRBD1. This CDR3 region has 14 residues. CDR1 and CDR2 (germline): MDHEN, SYDVKM. J was trimmed by 4 bases and V by 6 bases; bases with no gene match: 7. CDR3 sequence reads: CASRDRRGPYGYTF. CDR3 DNA: TGTGCCAGCAGGGACCGCAGGGGGCCCTATGGCTACACCTTC.

The chain couples TRBV7-2 to TRBJ2-7; TRBD2 matches 7 bases. Germline V CDR1 and CDR2: SGHTA, FQGNSA. CDR3 size: 16 residues. V lost 2 bases to trimming and J lost 1 base; unmatched junction nucleotides: 8. The chain's CDR3 is CASSLFPAGISYEQYF. The DNA for the CDR3 is TGTGCCAGCAGCTTATTCCCAGCGGGAATATCCTACGAGCAGTACTTC. Complete variable domain (other parts from reference TRBV7-2 and TRBJ2-7): GAGVSQSPSNKVTEKGKDVELRCDPISGHTALYWYRQSLGQGLEFLIYFQGNSAPDKSGLPSDRFSAERTGGSVSTLTIQRTQQEDSAVYLCASSLFPAGISYEQYFGPGTRLTVT.

The chain combines TRBV7-6 with TRBJ2-2; a weak D match, TRBD2 (6 bases). Looked up from germline, CDR1 is SGHVS and CDR2 is FNYEAQ. Trimming removed 4 bases from V and 7 bases from J, with 25 bases in between. The CDR3 runs to 18 residues. The chain's CDR3 is CASSSNIRDSRRVGELFF. DNA for the CDR3: TGTGCCAGCAGCTCAAATATTCGGGACTCACGAAGGGTCGGGGAGCTGTTTTTT.

V and J are TRBV28 and TRBJ1-2; 8 positions match TRBD1. This CDR3 has 14 residues. With V trimmed by 5 bases and J by 4 bases, 6 bases remained unmatched. Germline V gene lookup returns CDR1 MDHEN and CDR2 SYDVKM. The CDR3 loop is CASSRQGSGYGYTF. Here the CDR3 DNA reads TGTGCCAGCAGTAGACAGGGGAGCGGCTATGGCTACACCTTC.

The V gene is TRBV30, the J gene TRBJ2-4; the match to TRBD2 covers 7 bases. The germline V gene has CDR1 GTSNPN and CDR2 SVGIG (reference sequence). V gave up 1 base and J gave up 6 bases; unmatched junction bases: 0. The CDR3 has 12 amino acids. CDR3 nucleotide sequence: TGTGCCTGGAGTGGGGGGGGAAACATTCAGTACTTC. This translates into CAWSGGGNIQYF.